What follows are 5 T cell receptor beta chains derived from one specimen sequenced in a study of CD8 T cells in Susac syndrome. cDNA came from about 0.5 to 1 ug RNA primed by random hexamers. TCRdb reprocessed the immunoSEQ multiplex PCR reads with MiXCR, giving one entry per CDR3 protein. The sample carries 85,000 to 90,000 distinct CDR3 sequences, 90% to 95% recorded once. Input material: CD8+ T cells from PBMCs. These receptors all come from a human donor in good health.

The chain links TRBV15 to TRBJ1-1; D gene unclear. The V gene's germline CDR1 is LNHNV and CDR2 YYDKDF (reference sequence). The CDR3 is made up of 15 amino acids. Trimming pared 0 bases from V and 1 base from J, leaving 9 bases between. CDR3 protein: CATSRDPAPNTEAFF. The CDR3 DNA follows: TGTGCCACCAGCAGAGATCCGGCACCGAACACTGAAGCTTTCTTT. Variable domain in full (rest from reference TRBV15 and TRBJ1-1): DAMVIQNPRYQVTQFGKPVTLSCSQTLNHNVMYWYQQKSSQAPKLLFHYYDKDFNNEADTPDNFQSRRPNTSFCFLDIRSPGLGDTAMYLCATSRDPAPNTEAFFGQGTRLTVV.

The chain couples TRBV7-9 to TRBJ1-2, with D unclear. CDR3 length equals 13 residues. Germline V gene sequence: CDR1 SEHNR, CDR2 FQNEAQ (reference sequence). The germline V and J ends were trimmed by 5 bases and 1 base, with 8 bases remaining between them. The DNA of the CDR3 is TGTGCCAGCAGCCCGCAGGTTAACTATGGCTACACCTTC. Translated: CASSPQVNYGYTF.

This sequence joins TRBV6-5 and TRBJ2-7, with D possibly TRBD1 on 6 matching bases. The CDR3 covers 15 residues. V was cut by 6 bases and J by 0 bases, with 15 bases left in between. Per germline, CDR1 MNHEY and CDR2 SVGAGI. CDR3 DNA: TGTGCCAGCAGGTTCGGGACAAAGAGCTCCTACGAGCAGTACTTC. Translated, it gives CASRFGTKSSYEQYF.

CDR3 DNA sequence: TGTGCCAGCAGCCCCGCAGGGAAAAAGCAGTACTTC. Its translation: CASSPAGKKQYF. The rearrangement joins TRBV7-9 to TRBJ2-7; weak D call: TRBD1 (5 bases). From germline, CDR1 is SEHNR and CDR2 FQNEAQ (reference sequence). Trimming took off 5 bases at V and 8 bases at J, with 13 bases between the two ends. The CDR3 contains 12 residues.

This clonotype was counted between two and nine times. V is TRBV30 and J is TRBJ1-5; D is undetermined. Germline V gives CDR1 GTSNPN, CDR2 SVGIG (reference sequence). Trimming shortened V by 1 base and J by 0 bases, and 10 bases separated the two germline ends. The CDR3 totals 15 residues. For the CDR3, the DNA is TGTGCCTGGAGTGAGGGAGGTAATAGCAATCAGCCCCAGCATTTT. This gives the protein CAWSEGGNSNQPQHF.